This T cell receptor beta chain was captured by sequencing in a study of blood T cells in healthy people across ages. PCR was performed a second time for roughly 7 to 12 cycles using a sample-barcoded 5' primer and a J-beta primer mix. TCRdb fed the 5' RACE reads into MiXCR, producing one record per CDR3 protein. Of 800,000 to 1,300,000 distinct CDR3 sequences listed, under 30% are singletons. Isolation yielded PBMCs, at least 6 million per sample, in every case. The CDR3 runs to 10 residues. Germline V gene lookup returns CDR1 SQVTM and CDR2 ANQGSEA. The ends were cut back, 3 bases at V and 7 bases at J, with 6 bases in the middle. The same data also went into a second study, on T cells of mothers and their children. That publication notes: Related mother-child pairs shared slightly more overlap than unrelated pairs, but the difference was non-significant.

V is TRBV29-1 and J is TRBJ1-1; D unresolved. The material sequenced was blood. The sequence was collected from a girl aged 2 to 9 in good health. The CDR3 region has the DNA TGCAGCGTTGAGCACTTTGAAGCTTTCTTT. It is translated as CSVEHFEAFF.